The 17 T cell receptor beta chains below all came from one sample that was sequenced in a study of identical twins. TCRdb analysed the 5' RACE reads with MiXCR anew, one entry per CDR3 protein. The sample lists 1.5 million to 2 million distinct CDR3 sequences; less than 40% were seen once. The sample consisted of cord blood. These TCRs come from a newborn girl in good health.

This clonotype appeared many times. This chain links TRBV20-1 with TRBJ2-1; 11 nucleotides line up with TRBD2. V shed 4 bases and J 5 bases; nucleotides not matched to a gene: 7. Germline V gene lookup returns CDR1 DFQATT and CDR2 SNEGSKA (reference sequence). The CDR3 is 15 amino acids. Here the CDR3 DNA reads TGCAGTGCTACACCTGTAGCGGGGGGGAACAATGAGCAGTTCTTC. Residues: CSATPVAGGNNEQFF.

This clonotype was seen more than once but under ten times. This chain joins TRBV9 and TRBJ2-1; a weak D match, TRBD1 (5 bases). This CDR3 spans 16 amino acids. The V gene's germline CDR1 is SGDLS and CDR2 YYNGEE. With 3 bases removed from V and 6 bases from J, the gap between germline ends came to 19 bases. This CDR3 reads CASSDRQRAFANEQFF. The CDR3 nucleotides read TGTGCCAGCAGCGACCGACAGCGTGCCTTCGCCAATGAGCAGTTCTTC.

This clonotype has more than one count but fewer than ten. CDR3 protein: CASRAGSTGELFF. The CDR3 nucleotides read TGTGCCAGCAGGGCCGGCTCCACCGGGGAGCTGTTTTTT. The chain employs TRBV12-3 or TRBV12-4 and TRBJ2-2; D is ambiguous. CDR3 length: 13 residues. Trimming cost V 6 bases and J 4 bases, with 9 bases left between them.

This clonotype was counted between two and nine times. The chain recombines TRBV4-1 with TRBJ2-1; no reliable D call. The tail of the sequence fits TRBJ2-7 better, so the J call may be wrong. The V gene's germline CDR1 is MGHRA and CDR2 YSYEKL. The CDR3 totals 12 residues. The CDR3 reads CASSQRVNEQYF. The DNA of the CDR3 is TGCGCCAGCAGCCAACGAGTCAATGAGCAGTACTTC.

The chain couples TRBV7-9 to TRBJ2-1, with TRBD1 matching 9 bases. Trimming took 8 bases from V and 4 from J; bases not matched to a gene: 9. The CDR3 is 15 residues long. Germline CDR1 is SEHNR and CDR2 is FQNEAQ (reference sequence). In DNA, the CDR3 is TGTGCCAGCGCACAGGGGGCGGGAATATACAATGAGCAGTTCTTC. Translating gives CASAQGAGIYNEQFF.

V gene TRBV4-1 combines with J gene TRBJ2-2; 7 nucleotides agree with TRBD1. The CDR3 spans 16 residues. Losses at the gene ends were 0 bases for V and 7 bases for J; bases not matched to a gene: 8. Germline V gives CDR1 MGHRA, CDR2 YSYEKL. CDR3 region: CASSQDPLRGIGELFF. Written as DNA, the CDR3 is TGCGCCAGCAGCCAAGATCCCCTCAGGGGGATCGGGGAGCTGTTTTTT.

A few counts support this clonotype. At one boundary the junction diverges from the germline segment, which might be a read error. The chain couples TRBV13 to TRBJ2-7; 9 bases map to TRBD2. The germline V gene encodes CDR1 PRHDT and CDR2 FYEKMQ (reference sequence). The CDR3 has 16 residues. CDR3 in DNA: TGTGCCAGCAGCATAGGCGGGTTAGCGGGAGACTACGAGCAGTACTTC. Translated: CASSIGGLAGDYEQYF. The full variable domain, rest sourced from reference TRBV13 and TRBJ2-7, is AAGVIQSPRHLIKEKRETATLKCYPIPRHDTVYWYQQGPGQDPQFLISFYEKMQSDKGSIPDRFSAQQFSDYHSELNMSSLELGDSALYFCASSIGGLAGDYEQYFGPGTRLTVT.

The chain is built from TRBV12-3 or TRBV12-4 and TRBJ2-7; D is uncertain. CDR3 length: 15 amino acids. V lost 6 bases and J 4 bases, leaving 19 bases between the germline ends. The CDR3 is CASSLLYSSLYEQYF. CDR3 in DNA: TGTGCCAGCAGCCTGCTATATTCCTCCCTATACGAGCAGTACTTC.

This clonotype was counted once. CDR3 amino acids: CASSLYPRSAYNEQFF. CDR3 DNA sequence: TGTGCCAGCAGCTTATACCCCCGGTCGGCCTACAATGAGCAGTTCTTC. The rearrangement joins TRBV7-9 to TRBJ2-1; no clear D. V lost 2 bases, J lost 2 bases, and 13 bases lay in between. This CDR3 has 16 residues. In germline, CDR1 is SEHNR, CDR2 FQNEAQ (reference sequence).

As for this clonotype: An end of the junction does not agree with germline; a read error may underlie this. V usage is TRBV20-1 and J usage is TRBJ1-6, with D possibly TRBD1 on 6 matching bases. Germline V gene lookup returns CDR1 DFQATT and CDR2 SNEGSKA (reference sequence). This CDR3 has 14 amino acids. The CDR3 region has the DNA TGCAGTGCTAGAGGGGTACAGGGTAATTCACCCCCCCACTTT. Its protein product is CSARGVQGNSPPHF.

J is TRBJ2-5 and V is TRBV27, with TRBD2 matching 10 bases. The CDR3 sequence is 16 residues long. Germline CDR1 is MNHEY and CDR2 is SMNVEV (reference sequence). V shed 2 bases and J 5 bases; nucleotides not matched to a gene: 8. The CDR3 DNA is TGTGCCAGCAGTTTAAGTCTAGCGGGGGACTTGGAGACCCAGTACTTC. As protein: CASSLSLAGDLETQYF.

CDR3 sequence: CASSLGGTLPNYGYTF. CDR3 bases: TGTGCCAGCAGCTTAGGGGGGACACTTCCTAACTATGGCTACACCTTC. The chain combines TRBV7-2 with TRBJ1-2; tentatively, D is TRBD1 (6 bases). V was shortened by 1 base and J by 0 bases, with 12 bases between the two germline ends. CDR3 size: 16 residues. Germline lookup yields CDR1 SGHTA and CDR2 FQGNSA.

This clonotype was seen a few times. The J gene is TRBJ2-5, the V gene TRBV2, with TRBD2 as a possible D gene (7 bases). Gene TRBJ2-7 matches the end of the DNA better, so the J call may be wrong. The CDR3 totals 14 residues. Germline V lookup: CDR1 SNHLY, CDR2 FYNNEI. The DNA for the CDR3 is TGTGCCAGCAGTGGGGAGGGGGGTCTTGACGAGCAGTACTTC. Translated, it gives CASSGEGGLDEQYF.

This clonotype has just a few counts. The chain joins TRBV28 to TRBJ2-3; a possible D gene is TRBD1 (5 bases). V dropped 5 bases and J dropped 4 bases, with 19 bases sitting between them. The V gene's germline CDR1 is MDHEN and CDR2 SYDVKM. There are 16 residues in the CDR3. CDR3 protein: CASSHIDRTYPDTQYF. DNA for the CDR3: TGTGCCAGCAGTCATATAGACAGAACCTACCCAGATACGCAGTATTTT.

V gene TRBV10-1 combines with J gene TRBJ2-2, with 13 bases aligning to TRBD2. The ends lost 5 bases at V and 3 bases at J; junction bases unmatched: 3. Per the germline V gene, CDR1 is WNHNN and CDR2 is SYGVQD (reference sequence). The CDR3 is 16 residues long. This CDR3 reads CASSLTSGGYTGELFF. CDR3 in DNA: TGCGCCAGCAGTCTGACTAGCGGGGGGTACACCGGGGAGCTGTTTTTT.

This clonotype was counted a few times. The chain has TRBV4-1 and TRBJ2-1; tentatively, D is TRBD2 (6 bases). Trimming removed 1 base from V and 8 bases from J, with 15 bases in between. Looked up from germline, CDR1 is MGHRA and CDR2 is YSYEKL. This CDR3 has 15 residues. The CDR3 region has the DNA TGCGCCAGCAGCCAAGTCTGGGACTGGAGGGATGAGCAGTTCTTC. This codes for CASSQVWDWRDEQFF.

CDR3 protein: CAWSVPYRQGPYEQYF. The CDR3 bases are TGTGCCTGGAGTGTACCCTACCGACAGGGCCCCTACGAGCAGTACTTC. The chain couples TRBV30 to TRBJ2-7, with 7 bases matching TRBD1. V trimming: 0 bases; J trimming: 2 bases; junction bases outside the gene matches: 10. This CDR3 is 16 amino acids long. Germline lookup yields CDR1 GTSNPN and CDR2 SVGIG (reference sequence).